These 30 T cell receptor beta chains originate from one sample sequenced in a study of blood T cell repertoires in COVID-19. The data were produced by immunoSEQ multiplex PCR, yet TCRdb's version contains in-frame clones alone and is incomplete. The sample has a few hundred thousand clones, roughly nine tenths seen once. Sequenced: peripheral blood. The receptors originated from a woman aged 40 to 50 who had recovered from COVID-19.

A single count supports this clone. V gene TRBV7-9 combines with J gene TRBJ1-1; D remains ambiguous. Per germline, CDR1 SEHNR and CDR2 FQNEAQ (reference sequence). This CDR3 region has 12 residues. With 5 bases removed from V and 7 bases from J, the gap between germline ends came to 11 bases. In DNA, the CDR3 is TGTGCCAGCAGCCCGGCGGCGAGTGAAGCTTTCTTT. Residues: CASSPAASEAFF.

This clone was observed a single time. This sequence joins TRBV20-1 and TRBJ1-1, with unresolved D. The CDR3 has 11 amino acids. V was clipped by 2 bases and J by 3 bases, with 4 bases between them. CDR1 and CDR2 from the germline V gene are DFQATT and SNEGSKA (reference sequence). The CDR3 reads CSARYYTEAFF. As DNA, the CDR3 is TGCAGTGCTAGATATTACACTGAAGCTTTCTTT.

This chain connects TRBV6-5 to TRBJ2-3; 9 bases map to TRBD1. V lost 6 bases and J lost 3; bases outside the gene matches: 4. Germline CDR1 MNHEY, CDR2 SVGAGI. CDR3 size: 14 residues. The chain's CDR3 is CASRGQGGTDTQYF. The CDR3 region has the DNA TGTGCCAGCAGGGGACAGGGAGGTACAGATACGCAGTATTTT.

J is TRBJ1-2 and V is TRBV6-4; D call uncertain. The V end lost 3 bases, the J end lost 2 bases, and 10 bases lay between the germline ends. This CDR3 region has 14 residues. Germline CDR1 reads MRHNA; CDR2 reads SNTAGT. CDR3 in DNA: TGTGCCAGCAGTGAAGGAGGGATGAACTATGGCTACACCTTC. It translates to CASSEGGMNYGYTF.

This chain joins TRBV30 and TRBJ2-2, with 8 positions matching TRBD1. The CDR3 contains 16 residues. Germline loops: CDR1 GTSNPN, CDR2 SVGIG (reference sequence). V was clipped by 1 base and J by 4 bases; unmatched bases: 8. The CDR3: CAWSAGGAMVTGELFF. The CDR3 region has the DNA TGTGCCTGGAGTGCAGGGGGCGCAATGGTCACCGGGGAGCTGTTTTTT.

The chain joins TRBV5-8 to TRBJ1-1; possibly TRBD1 for D (6 bases). CDR1 SGHTS and CDR2 YDEGEE come from the germline V gene. The V end lost 4 bases, the J end lost 0 bases, and 10 bases lay between the germline ends. This CDR3 comprises 14 residues. CDR3 protein: CASSLTGLNTEAFF. The CDR3 DNA reads as TGTGCCAGCAGCCTGACAGGCCTGAACACTGAAGCTTTCTTT.

The chain links TRBV18 to TRBJ2-3, with D perhaps TRBD2 (6 bases). Per the germline V gene, CDR1 is KGHSH and CDR2 is LQKENI. The V gene lost 3 bases and the J gene lost 1 base, with 17 bases spanning the gap. This CDR3 region has 17 residues. The DNA for the CDR3 is TGTGCCAGCTCACCGGTGAGACTAGGGCTTGGCACAGATACGCAGTATTTT. This translates into CASSPVRLGLGTDTQYF.

The chain combines TRBV2 with TRBJ2-3; weak D call: TRBD2 (6 bases). This CDR3 is 13 amino acids long. Germline-derived CDR1 and CDR2 are SNHLY and FYNNEI. V was shortened by 4 bases and J by 8 bases, with 13 bases between the two germline ends. CDR3 nucleotides: TGTGCCAGCAGTGGTAACCCGGGAGCTACGCAGTATTTT. The encoded protein is CASSGNPGATQYF.

This chain connects TRBV3-1 (or the pseudogene TRBV3-2) to TRBJ1-6; TRBD1 matches at 7 bases. The CDR3 sequence is 19 residues long. Germline V gene sequence: CDR1 LGHDT, CDR2 YNNKEL (reference sequence). V trimming: 1 base; J trimming: 1 base; junction bases outside the gene matches: 10. CDR3 protein: CASSQAPRGGLSYNSPLHF. The CDR3 DNA follows: TGTGCCAGCAGCCAAGCTCCCCGAGGGGGCTTGTCCTATAATTCACCCCTCCACTTT.

This clone appeared once. This chain uses TRBV12-3 or TRBV12-4 with TRBJ1-1, with D maybe TRBD1 (6 bases). CDR3 length equals 11 residues. V lost 6 bases and J 10 bases, leaving 12 bases between the germline ends. The CDR3 protein is CASSFRGSAFF. CDR3 bases: TGTGCCAGCAGCTTCAGGGGATCAGCTTTCTTT.

This clone has only a few counts. This chain uses TRBV12-5 with TRBJ2-1; D remains unclear. Germline lookup yields CDR1 LGHNT and CDR2 FRNRAP. Between the trimmed V and J ends, which lost 0 bases and 0 bases, there was a span of 9 bases. This CDR3 has 16 residues. As DNA, the CDR3 is TGTGCTAGTGGTTTGGTAATCCTGAGCTCCTACAATGAGCAGTTCTTC. Translated, it gives CASGLVILSSYNEQFF.

This chain joins TRBV13 and TRBJ2-3; 9 nucleotides line up with TRBD2. This CDR3 region has 17 residues. V lost 1 base, J lost 4 bases, and 9 bases stayed unmatched. The germline CDR1 and CDR2 sequences are PRHDT and FYEKMQ (reference sequence). The CDR3 is CASSLEALAGIPDTQYF. CDR3 in DNA: TGTGCCAGCAGCTTAGAGGCCCTAGCGGGGATACCAGATACGCAGTATTTT.

The chain employs TRBV30 and TRBJ1-2; TRBD1 matches 7 bases. Germline lookup yields CDR1 GTSNPN and CDR2 SVGIG (reference sequence). This CDR3 contains 11 residues. The trim removed 3 bases at V and 6 bases at J, leaving 1 base unmatched. CDR3 DNA sequence: TGTGCCTGGAGGACAGGGCATGGCTACACCTTC. This codes for CAWRTGHGYTF.

This CDR3 reads CASSQQGGAGGASYNEQFF. In nucleotides, the CDR3 is TGCGCCAGCAGCCAACAAGGGGGTGCAGGGGGCGCATCCTACAATGAGCAGTTCTTC. The V call is TRBV4-1, the J call TRBJ2-1; 8 bases line up with TRBD1. The CDR3 consists of 19 residues. Germline V gene data show CDR1 as MGHRA and CDR2 as YSYEKL. Trimming removed 2 bases from V and 1 base from J; junction bases left unmatched: 13.

The V and J genes are TRBV12-5 and TRBJ2-7; TRBD1 matches at 8 bases. Looked up from germline, CDR1 is LGHNT and CDR2 is FRNRAP. V dropped 2 bases and J dropped 6; count of bases not matched to a gene: 3. The CDR3 extends over 13 amino acids. CDR3 sequence: CASGLTQGAEQYF. The CDR3 bases are TGTGCTAGTGGTTTGACCCAGGGGGCCGAGCAGTACTTC.

The rearrangement links TRBV10-2 to TRBJ1-2; unclear D gene. Germline-derived CDR1 and CDR2 are WSHSY and SAAADI. The V and J ends lost 3 bases and 6 bases respectively, with 14 bases between them. This CDR3 contains 14 residues. The CDR3 region has the DNA TGCGCCAGCAGTGATGAACCTAAGCGCCATGGCTACACCTTC. Protein: CASSDEPKRHGYTF.

There are a few counts of this clone. V is TRBV20-1 and J is TRBJ2-1; no clear D gene. This CDR3 is built from 11 residues. Trimming shortened V by 3 bases and J by 3 bases, and 3 bases separated the two germline ends. The germline gives CDR1 DFQATT, CDR2 SNEGSKA (reference sequence). The CDR3 loop reads CSASIYNEQFF. DNA for the CDR3: TGCAGTGCTAGCATCTACAATGAGCAGTTCTTC.

The rearrangement uses TRBV5-1 and TRBJ1-2; 7 bases map to TRBD1. The junction had 5 bases not matched to a gene; V was cut back by 1 base and J by 8 bases. This CDR3 comprises 13 residues. Germline V gene lookup returns CDR1 SGHRS and CDR2 YFSETQ. CDR3 residues: CASSLQGVEGYTF. CDR3 sequence (DNA): TGCGCCAGCAGCTTGCAGGGGGTGGAAGGCTACACCTTC.

The chain has TRBV10-3 and TRBJ1-3, with D tentatively TRBD1 (6 bases). This CDR3 has 15 amino acids. V dropped 6 bases and J dropped 3 bases, with 15 bases sitting between them. CDR1 and CDR2 from the germline V gene are ENHRY and SYGVKD. CDR3 protein: CAIRIPGASGNTIYF. Written as DNA, the CDR3 is TGTGCCATCAGGATCCCAGGGGCGAGTGGAAACACCATATATTTT.

The V and J genes are TRBV4-1 and TRBJ2-1, with 8 bases matching TRBD2. The ends lost 3 bases at V and 7 bases at J; junction bases unmatched: 11. Germline V lookup: CDR1 MGHRA, CDR2 YSYEKL. The CDR3 has 16 amino acids. The CDR3 nucleotides are TGCGCCAGCAGCCACGTAACCGGGACTAGTTTGAATGAGCAGTTCTTC. Its protein product is CASSHVTGTSLNEQFF.

The chain employs TRBV7-2 and TRBJ1-2, with D perhaps matching TRBD1 (5 bases). The CDR3 is 15 residues long. V lost 1 base and J 5 bases, leaving 14 bases between the germline ends. Germline V CDR1 and CDR2: SGHTA, FQGNSA. The CDR3 nucleotides are TGTGCCAGCAGCTTAGAATGGTGGCAGGGTTATGGCTACACCTTC. Translated, it gives CASSLEWWQGYGYTF.

The gene calls are TRBV6-1 and TRBJ1-6, with D possibly matching TRBD1 (6 bases). Deletions cut 2 bases from V and 3 bases from J, with 8 bases between. This CDR3 comprises 15 residues. Germline values: CDR1 MNHNS, CDR2 SASEGT. CDR3 amino acids: CASSETGNYNSPLHF. The CDR3 DNA follows: TGTGCCAGCAGTGAAACAGGGAACTATAATTCACCCCTCCACTTT.

This sequence joins TRBV3-1 (or the pseudogene TRBV3-2) and TRBJ2-2; D gene uncertain. V dropped 1 base and J dropped 6 bases, with 21 bases sitting between them. In germline, CDR1 is LGHDT, CDR2 YNNKEL (reference sequence). The CDR3 length is 18 residues. DNA of the CDR3: TGTGCCAGCAGCCAAGGCCCCCTTTTAGTAACCACCGCCGGGGAGCTGTTTTTT. It translates to CASSQGPLLVTTAGELFF.

This chain connects TRBV6-1 to TRBJ2-7, with 7 bases lining up with TRBD1. The length of the CDR3 is 14 residues. J lost 2 bases, V lost 1 base, and 2 bases had no gene match. Germline V CDR1 and CDR2: MNHNS, SASEGT. The CDR3 loop reads CASSEGTGAYEQYF. The CDR3 nucleotides are TGTGCCAGCAGTGAAGGGACAGGAGCCTACGAGCAGTACTTC.

The chain carries TRBV7-9 and TRBJ2-1; perhaps TRBD2 as D (8 bases). The CDR3 contains 15 residues. V was pared by 5 bases and J by 7 bases, with 18 bases between. Germline V gives CDR1 SEHNR, CDR2 FQNEAQ (reference sequence). Here the CDR3 DNA reads TGTGCCAGCAGCCCAGGGGGGTTAGCGGGGAATGAGCAGTTCTTC. Protein: CASSPGGLAGNEQFF.

This chain joins TRBV6-5 and TRBJ2-7, with D possibly matching TRBD2 (6 bases). V was cut by 6 bases and J by 0 bases, with 15 bases left in between. The CDR3 is 15 residues long. The germline CDR1 and CDR2 sequences are MNHEY and SVGAGI. CDR3 amino acids: CASRRLADRSYEQYV. As DNA, the CDR3 is TGTGCCAGCAGACGCTTAGCGGACCGCTCCTACGAGCAGTACGTC.

The chain employs TRBV27 and TRBJ2-3; TRBD2 aligns across 7 bases. From germline, CDR1 is MNHEY and CDR2 SMNVEV (reference sequence). The CDR3 spans 15 residues. V was pared by 4 bases and J by 1 base, with 5 bases of the junction left unmatched. This CDR3 reads CASSSPGRGTDTQYF. The CDR3 bases are TGTGCCAGCAGTTCCCCGGGGAGGGGCACAGATACGCAGTATTTT.

V gene TRBV6-5 combines with J gene TRBJ2-2, with D unresolved. Germline CDR1 is MNHEY and CDR2 is SVGAGI. Trimming removed 4 bases from V and 2 bases from J, with 8 bases in between. This CDR3 spans 14 amino acids. In DNA, the CDR3 is TGTGCCAGCAGTTTAGTGATTAACACCGGGGAGCTGTTTTTT. Translated: CASSLVINTGELFF.

In its sample, this clone was seen once. V usage is TRBV6-5 and J usage is TRBJ2-6; 7 bases align to TRBD1. The CDR3 sequence is 15 residues long. The V and J ends lost 8 bases and 1 base, in that order; junction bases with no gene match: 5. The germline V gene encodes CDR1 MNHEY and CDR2 SVGAGI. CDR3 sequence: CASVRDSSGANVLTF. The CDR3 DNA follows: TGTGCCAGCGTAAGGGACAGTTCTGGGGCCAACGTCCTGACTTTC.

The rearrangement joins TRBV27 to TRBJ2-2; 14 bases line up with TRBD2. Germline-derived CDR1 and CDR2 are MNHEY and SMNVEV (reference sequence). This CDR3 has 16 residues. V lost 8 bases and J lost 5; bases outside the gene matches: 7. In DNA, the CDR3 is TGTGCCAGCGGCCGGGGACTAGCGGGAGAGACCGGGGAGCTGTTTTTT. Translated: CASGRGLAGETGELFF.